One TCR beta chain is described in this entry. Its target is unknown. This record comes from a study of breast tumors, draining lymph nodes, adjacent tissues. TCRdb reanalysed the multiplex PCR reads using MiXCR and keeps one entry per CDR3 protein. The table includes about 270,000 distinct CDR3 sequences, about 30% detected once. Trimming removed 6 bases at V and 4 bases at J, with 9 bases between. CDR1 and CDR2 from the germline V gene are LNHDA and SQIVND (reference sequence). The CDR3 contains 12 residues. Regarding the study as a whole: Most tumor T cells seemingly derive from lymph node, then expand in tumor.

Breast cancer patients provided tissue from their axillary draining lymph nodes. V gene TRBV19 combines with J gene TRBJ1-2; D may be TRBD1 (5 bases). This receptor was taken from a female donor with breast cancer. Some clones in this sample may be carry-over from other donors' samples. Sequencing was carried out using axillary lymph node tissue. The CDR3 region has the DNA TGTGCCAGTAGAAGGGACCCCTATGGCTACACCTTC. Amino acids: CASRRDPYGYTF.